This T cell receptor (beta chain) was observed in a study of Ad26.COV2.S vaccination and SARS-CoV-2 variants. Study-level results: Vaccinees reportedly had broad spike-specific CD8+ and CD4+ T cell responses.

The CDR3 extends over 12 amino acids. V was trimmed by 5 bases and J by 6 bases, leaving 11 bases between them. CDR1 is SGHNT and CDR2 is YENEEA in the germline V gene. Turning to this clone: What it binds is unknown.

Documented treatment: 15 to 20 received Ad26.COV2.S at low or high dose, single or two shots; 5 received placebo; per-sample allocation not given. The study sampled participants on day 63 after the first vaccine or placebo injection. The vaccine delivered Wuhan-strain SARS-CoV-2 spike through an Ad26 vector. Sequenced by immunoSEQ multiplex PCR; TCRdb stores in-frame clones only, minus some. The sample has more than 300,000 clones, 70% to 90% seen once. The J gene is TRBJ2-7, the V gene TRBV11-3; D is unresolved. The sequencing here drew on peripheral blood, taken in a trial of Ad26.COV2.S vaccine versus placebo. The TCR was taken from a person between 18 and 65 years old who received the Ad26.COV2.S COVID-19 vaccine or a placebo. The chain's CDR3 is CASSPTPGEQYF. CDR3 in DNA: TGTGCCAGCAGCCCGACACCGGGCGAGCAGTACTTC.